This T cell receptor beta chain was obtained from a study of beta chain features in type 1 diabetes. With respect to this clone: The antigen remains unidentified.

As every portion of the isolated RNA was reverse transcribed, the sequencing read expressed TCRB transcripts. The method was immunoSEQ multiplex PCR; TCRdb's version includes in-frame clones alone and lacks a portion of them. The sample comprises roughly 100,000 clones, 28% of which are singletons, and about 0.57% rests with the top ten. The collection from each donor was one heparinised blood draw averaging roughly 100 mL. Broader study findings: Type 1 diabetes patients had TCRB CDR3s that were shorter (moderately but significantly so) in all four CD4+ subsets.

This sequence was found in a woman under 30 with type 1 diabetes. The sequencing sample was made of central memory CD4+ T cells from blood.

The CDR3 DNA reads as TGTGCCAGCAGCTTAGGTCTGGGACAGGGTGATCAGCCCCAGCATTTT. This encodes CASSLGLGQGDQPQHF. The chain combines TRBV7-9 with TRBJ1-5; 9 bases align to TRBD1. CDR3 length equals 16 residues. V lost 1 base to trimming and J lost 5 bases; unmatched junction nucleotides: 6. Germline V gene sequence: CDR1 SEHNR, CDR2 FQNEAQ (reference sequence).